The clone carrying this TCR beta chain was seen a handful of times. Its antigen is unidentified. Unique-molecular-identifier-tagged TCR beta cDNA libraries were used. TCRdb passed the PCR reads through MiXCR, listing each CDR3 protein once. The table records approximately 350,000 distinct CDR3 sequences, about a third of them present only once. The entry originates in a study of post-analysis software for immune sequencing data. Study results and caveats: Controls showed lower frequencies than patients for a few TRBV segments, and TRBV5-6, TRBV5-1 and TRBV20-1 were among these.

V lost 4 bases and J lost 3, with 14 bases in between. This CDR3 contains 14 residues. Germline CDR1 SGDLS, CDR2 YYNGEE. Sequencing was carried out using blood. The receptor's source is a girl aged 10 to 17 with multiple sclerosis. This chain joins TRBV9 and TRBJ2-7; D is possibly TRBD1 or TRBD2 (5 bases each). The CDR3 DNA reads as TGTGCCAGCAGCCTCGGTGGGACCGACTACGAGCAGTACTTC. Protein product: CASSLGGTDYEQYF.